These 26 T cell receptor beta chains were sequenced from one sample in a study of blood T cell repertoires in COVID-19. The repertoire was sequenced with immunoSEQ multiplex PCR; TCRdb's copy has only in-frame clones and lacks some. The repertoire has 200,000 or so clones, 85% to 90% of them found once; the top ten carry about 3.5%. Material for sequencing was PBMCs or T cells enriched from blood (not recorded which). These receptors were collected from a woman under 30 in a cohort exposed to, infected with or recovered from COVID-19 (not recorded which).

The rearrangement joins TRBV27 to TRBJ1-3; 7 bases are a match to TRBD1. The germline V gene has CDR1 MNHEY and CDR2 SMNVEV (reference sequence). The ends lost 4 bases at V and 0 bases at J; junction bases unmatched: 6. The CDR3 is 16 amino acids. Here the CDR3 reads CASSSATGLSGNTIYF. The CDR3 DNA reads TGTGCCAGCAGTTCGGCGACAGGGCTCTCTGGAAACACCATATATTTT.

This clone was detected only once. The chain links TRBV19 to TRBJ2-2; 9 nucleotides match TRBD1. J gave up 0 bases and V 3 bases, and 8 bases lay outside the gene matches. CDR3 length: 18 residues. The germline V gene encodes CDR1 LNHDA and CDR2 SQIVND (reference sequence). The CDR3 is CASSILTGGLANTGELFF. The CDR3 nucleotides read TGTGCCAGTAGTATCCTAACAGGGGGCTTGGCGAACACCGGGGAGCTGTTTTTT.

The V and J genes are TRBV10-3 and TRBJ2-3; 7 bases align to TRBD2. This CDR3 is 14 amino acids long. CDR1 is ENHRY, CDR2 SYGVKD, per germline. Trimming cost V 4 bases and J 9 bases; bases outside gene matches: 10. The CDR3 DNA sequence: TGTGCCATCAGTGGGGCGGGGGAGCCAGCAACGCAGTATTTT. This codes for CAISGAGEPATQYF.

The chain is built from TRBV2 and TRBJ1-1; 7 nucleotides agree with TRBD1. Germline-derived CDR1 and CDR2 are SNHLY and FYNNEI. CDR3 size: 16 residues. J lost 0 bases, V lost 3 bases, and 7 bases had no gene match. The CDR3 nucleotides read TGTGCCAGCAGTGACCGAGACAGGGCCATGAACACTGAAGCTTTCTTT. Translation gives CASSDRDRAMNTEAFF.

This clone has just one count. The CDR3 is CASSLVQGNEKLFF. DNA for the CDR3: TGTGCCAGCAGTTTAGTACAGGGCAATGAAAAACTGTTTTTT. The chain recombines TRBV27 with TRBJ1-4; D perhaps matches TRBD1 (6 bases). CDR1 and CDR2 from the germline V gene are MNHEY and SMNVEV (reference sequence). This CDR3 is 14 amino acids long. V lost 2 bases, J lost 5 bases, and 9 bases lay in between.

The gene calls are TRBV7-2 and TRBJ2-2, with TRBD2 matching 9 bases. This CDR3 comprises 15 residues. Germline V lookup: CDR1 SGHTA, CDR2 FQGNSA. The J segment lost 5 bases and the V segment lost 5 bases, leaving 6 bases of the junction unmatched. CDR3 DNA: TGTGCCAGCAGCCGCCCGACTAGCGGAACCGGGGAGCTGTTTTTT. Protein sequence: CASSRPTSGTGELFF.

The chain links TRBV7-9 to TRBJ2-3; 9 positions agree with TRBD1. This CDR3 has 15 amino acids. The junction had 10 bases not matched to a gene; V was cut back by 5 bases and J by 7 bases. From germline, CDR1 is SEHNR and CDR2 FQNEAQ (reference sequence). The CDR3 loop is CASSPTGGGRNTQYF. In DNA form, the CDR3 reads TGTGCCAGCAGCCCAACAGGGGGCGGAAGAAATACGCAGTATTTT.

The J gene is TRBJ1-1, the V gene TRBV9; 9 positions agree with TRBD1. Germline CDR1 reads SGDLS; CDR2 reads YYNGEE. This CDR3 is 16 amino acids long. V gave up 0 bases and J gave up 5 bases; unmatched junction bases: 8. The CDR3 DNA follows: TGTGCCAGCAGCGTAGAAACAGGGGGCGCGGGTACTGAAGCTTTCTTT. Amino acid sequence: CASSVETGGAGTEAFF. The whole variable domain, filled in from reference TRBV9 and TRBJ1-1, reads DSGVTQTPKHLITATGQRVTLRCSPRSGDLSVYWYQQSLDQGLQFLIQYYNGEERAKGNILERFSAQQFPDLHSELNLSSLELGDSALYFCASSVETGGAGTEAFFGQGTRLTVV.

This rearrangement joins TRBV6-5 to TRBJ2-7; 7 bases are a match to TRBD2. From germline, CDR1 is MNHEY and CDR2 SVGAGI. Unmatched junction bases numbered 5, after V lost 6 bases and J lost 0 bases. CDR3 length: 14 residues. CDR3 amino acids: CASSQRGSSYEQYF. In DNA form, the CDR3 reads TGTGCCAGCAGCCAGCGGGGAAGCTCCTACGAGCAGTACTTC.

V and J are TRBV21-1 and TRBJ2-1; TRBD2 was called by the table and not checked on the DNA. TRBV21-1 corresponds to a pseudogene. The CDR3 consists of 15 residues. The CDR3 nucleotides are TGTGCCAGCAGCACGAGGGTAGGGCAGTACAATGAGCAGTTCTTC. Encoded protein: CASSTRVGQYNEQFF.

This rearrangement joins TRBV15 to TRBJ2-1; 7 bases fit TRBD2. Looked up from germline, CDR1 is LNHNV and CDR2 is YYDKDF (reference sequence). After removal of 0 bases from V and 12 bases from J, the junction contained 14 bases not matched to a gene. The CDR3 has 16 amino acids. The CDR3 DNA reads TGTGCCACCAGCAGAGATTCGTTGGGGAGGGCCTGGGTGCAGTTCTTC. Translation gives CATSRDSLGRAWVQFF.

J is TRBJ2-2 and V is TRBV5-5, with D possibly being TRBD2 (6 bases). V was trimmed by 4 bases and J by 0 bases, leaving 16 bases between them. Germline V gene sequence: CDR1 SGHKS, CDR2 YYEKEE (reference sequence). CDR3 length equals 17 residues. The CDR3 nucleotides read TGTGCCAGCAGCCTCAACCCGGGAGCCTCGAACACCGGGGAGCTGTTTTTT. It codes for CASSLNPGASNTGELFF.

V usage is TRBV2 and J usage is TRBJ1-4; tentatively, D is TRBD1 (5 bases). Germline values: CDR1 SNHLY, CDR2 FYNNEI. The CDR3 totals 11 residues. The V and J ends lost 8 bases and 8 bases respectively, with 9 bases between them. The CDR3 loop is CASRGDEKLFF. CDR3 in DNA: TGTGCCAGCCGGGGGGACGAAAAACTGTTTTTT.

This clone was recorded only once. The chain combines TRBV28 with TRBJ2-5; 12 nucleotides align to TRBD2. Unmatched junction bases numbered 10, after V lost 6 bases and J lost 5 bases. CDR1 and CDR2 (germline): MDHEN, SYDVKM. The CDR3 contains 16 residues. CDR3 DNA sequence: TGTGCCAGCAGCCTGCTAGCGGGAGGGCCCGGGGAGACCCAGTACTTC. Encoded protein: CASSLLAGGPGETQYF.

This rearrangement joins TRBV24-1 to TRBJ2-1, with D perhaps TRBD2 (6 bases). The CDR3 spans 16 residues. Germline CDR1 reads KGHDR; CDR2 reads SFDVKD. Trimming pared 0 bases from V and 6 bases from J, leaving 14 bases between. DNA of the CDR3: TGTGCCACCAGTGATTTGAACAGTGGAGGGGCCAATGAGCAGTTCTTC. Translating gives CATSDLNSGGANEQFF.

This clone has just one count. V gene TRBV27 combines with J gene TRBJ2-7; possibly TRBD2 for D (6 bases). The CDR3 is made up of 18 amino acids. CDR1 and CDR2 (germline): MNHEY, SMNVEV (reference sequence). V dropped 2 bases and J dropped 3 bases, with 23 bases sitting between them. CDR3 residues: CASSLRPPGARGYYEQYF. CDR3 coding DNA: TGTGCCAGCAGTTTAAGGCCCCCGGGAGCACGCGGTTACTACGAGCAGTACTTC.

V is TRBV6-5 and J is TRBJ1-2; 8 bases are shared with TRBD1. The CDR3 covers 13 residues. V was clipped by 6 bases and J by 4 bases; unmatched bases: 4. CDR1 is MNHEY, CDR2 SVGAGI, per germline. In nucleotides, the CDR3 is TGTGCCAGCAGGGGACAGGCTTCCTATGGCTACACCTTC. It is translated as CASRGQASYGYTF.

This clone was seen more than once but under ten times. Different DNA sequences within this sample yield the same CDR3. The rearrangement links TRBV5-1 to TRBJ2-1; 9 nucleotides agree with TRBD2. This CDR3 region has 17 residues. V trimming: 0 bases; J trimming: 3 bases; junction bases outside the gene matches: 7. CDR1 and CDR2 from the germline V gene are SGHRS and YFSETQ. DNA of the CDR3: TGCGCCAGCAGCTTGGCCTCGGGGCGGGGGGGCTACAATGAGCAGTTCTTC. It specifies CASSLASGRGGYNEQFF.

The chain joins TRBV3-1 (or the pseudogene TRBV3-2) to TRBJ1-2, with D possibly being TRBD1 (6 bases). The CDR3 runs to 15 residues. The V end was cut by 0 bases, the J end by 1 base, with 9 bases between. Germline lookup yields CDR1 LGHDT and CDR2 YNNKEL (reference sequence). The CDR3 DNA sequence: TGTGCCAGCAGCCAAGATGACAGGAGTAACTATGGCTACACCTTC. Translated, it gives CASSQDDRSNYGYTF.

This clone has more than one count but fewer than ten. The chain links TRBV7-9 to TRBJ2-2; TRBD1 matches at 9 bases. This CDR3 spans 17 amino acids. Looked up from germline, CDR1 is SEHNR and CDR2 is FQNEAQ (reference sequence). With 6 bases clipped from V and 4 bases from J, the junction kept 12 bases outside the gene matches. The CDR3 reads CASSSNRGRDITGELFF. For the CDR3, the DNA is TGTGCCAGCAGTTCCAACAGGGGGCGAGACATCACCGGGGAGCTGTTTTTT.

The V call is TRBV11-1, the J call TRBJ2-7, with a weak D call TRBD1 (6 bases). Trimming stripped 2 bases from V and 0 bases from J, with 11 bases between. CDR1 is SGHAT and CDR2 is FQDESV in the germline V gene (reference sequence). The length of the CDR3 is 15 residues. The CDR3 reads CASSLRDRTSYEQYF. CDR3 DNA: TGTGCCAGCAGCTTAAGAGACAGGACCTCCTACGAGCAGTACTTC.

The genes are TRBV4-1 and TRBJ2-1, with 12 bases lining up with TRBD2. Unmatched junction bases numbered 6, after V lost 6 bases and J lost 6 bases. The germline V gene encodes CDR1 MGHRA and CDR2 YSYEKL. The CDR3 extends over 15 amino acids. CDR3 amino acids: CASRSGLAGSNEQFF. CDR3 bases: TGCGCCAGCAGATCCGGACTAGCGGGGAGCAATGAGCAGTTCTTC.

This clone was seen only once. The V and J genes are TRBV29-1 and TRBJ2-3, with TRBD2 matching 11 bases. After removal of 4 bases from V and 2 bases from J, the junction contained 8 bases not matched to a gene. Per germline, CDR1 SQVTM and CDR2 ANQGSEA. The CDR3 consists of 16 residues. This CDR3 reads CSVGRTSGSPTDTQYF. DNA of the CDR3: TGCAGCGTTGGCCGAACTAGCGGGAGTCCCACAGATACGCAGTATTTT.

The rearrangement joins TRBV12-3 or TRBV12-4 to TRBJ2-2; D perhaps matches TRBD1 (6 bases). Trimming took 9 bases from V and 6 from J, leaving 14 bases between them. The CDR3 has 13 amino acids. CDR3 loop: CASRVGASGELFF. The DNA for the CDR3 is TGTGCCAGTAGAGTGGGGGCGTCCGGGGAGCTGTTTTTT.

The genes are TRBV2 and TRBJ2-3; 10 positions match TRBD2. With V trimmed by 5 bases and J by 1 base, 3 bases remained unmatched. The CDR3 sequence is 15 residues long. Germline V gene data show CDR1 as SNHLY and CDR2 as FYNNEI. In DNA form, the CDR3 reads TGTGCCAGCAGTCCCGGGACTAGCGGCACAGATACGCAGTATTTT. It codes for CASSPGTSGTDTQYF.

The J gene is TRBJ2-7, the V gene TRBV7-2; no definite D call. Per the germline V gene, CDR1 is SGHTA and CDR2 is FQGNSA. There are 14 residues in the CDR3. The ends were cut back, 5 bases at V and 0 bases at J, with 11 bases in the middle. The CDR3 DNA follows: TGTGCCAGCAGCCCCCCCCCTAGCTCCTACGAGCAGTACTTC. This encodes CASSPPPSSYEQYF.